The T cell receptor (beta chain) described here comes from a study of OX40 agonist ivuxolimab in advanced cancers. Study-level information: The patients' treatment was ivuxolimab, an agonistic anti-OX40 (CD134) antibody. Under the entry rules, prior anti-PD-1, anti-PD-L1 or anti-CTLA-4 therapy was allowed, and 40% had some.

In the case of this clone: The antigen remains undetermined.

V was shortened by 3 bases and J by 9 bases, with 12 bases between the two germline ends. This CDR3 has 13 amino acids. Looked up from germline, CDR1 is SGHAT and CDR2 is FQDESV (reference sequence). This table comes from immunoSEQ multiplex PCR, and its TCRdb copy is limited to in-frame clones, with some not included. This sample has some 72,000 clones, with 70% to 85% found just once. Study-wide results and limits: The CD4+ and CD8+ T cells in the blood had expanded clonally by week 6 at 0.1 to 3.0 mg/kg. The antigens recognized by the expanded peripheral T cells, that is their antigen specificity, were not determined.

This TCR was recovered from an adult with an advanced solid tumor such as melanoma, head and neck, liver or kidney cancer. The gene calls are TRBV11-1 and TRBJ2-4; TRBD2 is a possible D gene (6 bases). The material sequenced was CD4+ or CD8+ T cells sorted from blood, taken in a trial of the OX40 agonist ivuxolimab. In nucleotides, the CDR3 is TGTGCCAGCAGCTTTACAGTGGAGGGCATTCAGTACTTC. It yields the protein CASSFTVEGIQYF.